These T cell receptor beta chains were read from a single sample in a study of T cells in Graves' hyperthyroidism and ophthalmopathy. TCRdb reprocessed the multiplex PCR reads via MiXCR and lists one record per CDR3 protein. The sample contains roughly 700,000 distinct CDR3 sequences, 12% to 15% of which appear only once. The sequencing input was blood. These receptor sequences come from a woman under 30 with Graves' hyperthyroidism. Each CDR3 is given with its conserved first and last residue. The D gene is left open where the match is weak. Clone size is shown for a subset of rows, as once, few, many or a class of expanded clone.

clone size: many; J gene: TRBJ1-5; D gene: NA; V gene: TRBV20-1; CDR3 DNA: TGCAGTGCCCGGGACCGGAATCTCGGGGGACCCAATCAGCCCCAGCATTTT; CDR3 protein: CSARDRNLGGPNQPQHF
clone size: NA; J gene: TRBJ2-1; D gene: NA; V gene: TRBV14; CDR3 DNA: TGTGCCAGCAGCCCAGTTTCGACAGGCAATGAGCAGTTCTTC; CDR3 protein: CASSPVSTGNEQFF
clone size: many; J gene: TRBJ2-5; D gene: NA; V gene: TRBV11-3; CDR3 DNA: TGTGCCAGCAGCTTAGATCGATCGGTCGAGACCCAGTACTTC; CDR3 protein: CASSLDRSVETQYF
clone size: many; J gene: TRBJ2-4; D gene: TRBD1; V gene: TRBV5-1; CDR3 DNA: TGCGCCAGCAGCTCGGCCGGGACAGGGTCAAACATTCAGTACTTC; CDR3 protein: CASSSAGTGSNIQYF
clone size: many; J gene: TRBJ2-1; D gene: TRBD2; V gene: TRBV20-1; CDR3 DNA: TGCAGTGCTAGGTGGAGCGGGAGGGGCAATGAGCAGTTCTTC; CDR3 protein: CSARWSGRGNEQFF
clone size: few; J gene: TRBJ2-3; D gene: TRBD2; V gene: TRBV20-1; CDR3 DNA: TGCAGTGCTAGTAGCCTAGCGGGAGTACAAACAGATACGCAGTATTTT; CDR3 protein: CSASSLAGVQTDTQYF
clone size: few; J gene: TRBJ2-5; D gene: NA; V gene: TRBV7-9; CDR3 DNA: TGTGCCAGCAGCCGAGATATCTGGGGAGCCAGAGAGACCCAGTACTTC; CDR3 protein: CASSRDIWGARETQYF
clone size: many; J gene: TRBJ1-1; D gene: NA; V gene: TRBV2; CDR3 DNA: TGTGCCAGCAGCCAGAAGGGGGGAGCTTTCTTT; CDR3 protein: CASSQKGGAFF
clone size: few; J gene: TRBJ1-2; D gene: TRBD1; V gene: TRBV5-6; CDR3 DNA: TGTGCCAGCAGCTGGGACAGGGGGGCCCACTATGGCTACACCTTC; CDR3 protein: CASSWDRGAHYGYTF
clone size: few; J gene: TRBJ2-7; D gene: TRBD1; V gene: TRBV6-1; CDR3 DNA: TGTGCCAGCACCTCCCACGACAGGGGGGTCTACGAGCAGTACTTC; CDR3 protein: CASTSHDRGVYEQYF
clone size: few; J gene: TRBJ2-7; D gene: NA; V gene: TRBV5-5; CDR3 DNA: TGTGCCAGCAGCTTAGACACGGCCGAGCAGTACTTC; CDR3 protein: CASSLDTAEQYF
clone size: many; J gene: TRBJ2-3; D gene: NA; V gene: TRBV20-1; CDR3 DNA: TGCAGTGCTAGAATGACAGTAGTAGATACGCAGTATTTT; CDR3 protein: CSARMTVVDTQYF
clone size: NA; J gene: TRBJ1-2; D gene: NA; V gene: TRBV28; CDR3 DNA: TGTGCCAGCAGCTTTATGTTCCACAGCTACACCTTC; CDR3 protein: CASSFMFHSYTF
clone size: NA; J gene: TRBJ2-2; D gene: NA; V gene: TRBV28; CDR3 DNA: TGTGCCAGCAGTCCAGACAAGCCCGGGGAGCTGTTTTTT; CDR3 protein: CASSPDKPGELFF
clone size: NA; J gene: TRBJ2-6; D gene: NA; V gene: TRBV30; CDR3 DNA: TGTGCCTGGCGAGGAGCTGGGGCCAACGTCCTGACTTTC; CDR3 protein: CAWRGAGANVLTF
clone size: NA; J gene: TRBJ2-5; D gene: NA; V gene: TRBV2; CDR3 DNA: TGTGCCAGCACTTTAAGGACCGGGACCCAAGAGACCCAGTACTTC; CDR3 protein: CASTLRTGTQETQYF
clone size: few; J gene: TRBJ2-4; D gene: NA; V gene: TRBV3-1; CDR3 DNA: TGTGCCAGCAGCCTAACTCATGGATTTGGGAGTCTAGCCAAAAACATTCAGTACTTC; CDR3 protein: CASSLTHGFGSLAKNIQYF
clone size: few; J gene: TRBJ2-7; D gene: NA; V gene: TRBV18; CDR3 DNA: TGTGCCAGCTCACCCAATGCCCCCAGCCCAGGTCTGCACGAGCAGTACTTC; CDR3 protein: CASSPNAPSPGLHEQYF
clone size: NA; J gene: TRBJ2-7; D gene: NA; V gene: TRBV29-1; CDR3 DNA: TGCAGCGTTTCGGTATGGGGCGGCGAGCAGTACTTC; CDR3 protein: CSVSVWGGEQYF
clone size: NA; J gene: TRBJ2-5; D gene: NA; V gene: TRBV7-9; CDR3 DNA: TGTGCCAGCAGCTTAGGATTGTTACCCAAGGAGACCCAGTACTTC; CDR3 protein: CASSLGLLPKETQYF
clone size: many; J gene: TRBJ2-3; D gene: TRBD2; V gene: TRBV3-1; CDR3 DNA: TGTGCCAGCAGTCCCCCTGCCCATGAGCGGGACACAGATACGCAGTATTTT; CDR3 protein: CASSPPAHERDTDTQYF
clone size: NA; J gene: TRBJ2-2; D gene: TRBD2; V gene: TRBV6-1; CDR3 DNA: TGTGCCAGCTCACGCGCGGGAGGGCCTTTAAACGGGGAGCTGTTTTTT; CDR3 protein: CASSRAGGPLNGELFF
clone size: many; J gene: TRBJ2-5; D gene: NA; V gene: TRBV20-1; CDR3 DNA: TGCAGTGCTTTACGGGCCCAAGAGACCCAGTACTTC; CDR3 protein: CSALRAQETQYF
clone size: many; J gene: TRBJ1-2; D gene: NA; V gene: TRBV10-3; CDR3 DNA: TGTGCCATCAGTGACGGGGACCCGTACTATGGCTACACCTTC; CDR3 protein: CAISDGDPYYGYTF
clone size: few; J gene: TRBJ1-4; D gene: TRBD1; V gene: TRBV7-2; CDR3 DNA: TGTGCCAGCAGCTTAACAGGGGGAGTTGAAAAACTGTTTTTT; CDR3 protein: CASSLTGGVEKLFF
clone size: many; J gene: TRBJ2-7; D gene: NA; V gene: TRBV2; CDR3 DNA: TGTGCCAGCAGATGGCCTTCCTACGAGCAGTACTTC; CDR3 protein: CASRWPSYEQYF
clone size: many; J gene: TRBJ2-1; D gene: TRBD2; V gene: TRBV4-1; CDR3 DNA: TGCGCCAGCAGCCTCCTCGGACTAGCGGACAATGAGCAGTTCTTC; CDR3 protein: CASSLLGLADNEQFF
clone size: many; J gene: TRBJ2-7; D gene: NA; V gene: TRBV7-2; CDR3 DNA: TGTGCCAGCAGCTTGGGCCACCTTTACGAGCAGTACTTC; CDR3 protein: CASSLGHLYEQYF
clone size: few; J gene: TRBJ1-5; D gene: NA; V gene: TRBV19; CDR3 DNA: TGTGCCAGTAGTATACGGACCAATCAGCCCCAGCATTTT; CDR3 protein: CASSIRTNQPQHF
clone size: NA; J gene: TRBJ2-7; D gene: TRBD2; V gene: TRBV9; CDR3 DNA: TGTGCCAGCAGCCTCTCGAGCGGGAGGGACTACGAGCAGTACTTC; CDR3 protein: CASSLSSGRDYEQYF
clone size: NA; J gene: TRBJ2-2; D gene: NA; V gene: TRBV7-3; CDR3 DNA: TGTGCCAGCAGCCCCGACGGACTGTCGCGAAACGCCGGGGAGCTGTTTTTT; CDR3 protein: CASSPDGLSRNAGELFF
clone size: NA; J gene: TRBJ2-1; D gene: TRBD2; V gene: TRBV19; CDR3 DNA: TGTGCCAGTAGTATCCCCGTAGCGGGCCACTCCTACAATGAGCAGTTCTTC; CDR3 protein: CASSIPVAGHSYNEQFF
clone size: NA; J gene: TRBJ1-1; D gene: NA; V gene: TRBV4-2; CDR3 DNA: TGTGCCAGCAGCCCCGGCGAGGGGACTGAAGCTTTCTTT; CDR3 protein: CASSPGEGTEAFF
clone size: many; J gene: TRBJ2-1; D gene: TRBD2; V gene: TRBV2; CDR3 DNA: TGTGCCAGCAGTGAATTTGCGGGAGGGGCCTACAATGAGCAGTTCTTC; CDR3 protein: CASSEFAGGAYNEQFF
clone size: many; J gene: TRBJ2-7; D gene: TRBD2; V gene: TRBV27; CDR3 DNA: TGTGCCAGCAGGAGCTTGCGGCGGGAGAAACACGAGCAGTACTTC; CDR3 protein: CASRSLRREKHEQYF
clone size: NA; J gene: TRBJ2-4; D gene: TRBD1; V gene: TRBV28; CDR3 DNA: TGTGCCAGCAGCCGGGACAGAAACATTCAGTACTTC; CDR3 protein: CASSRDRNIQYF
clone size: once; J gene: TRBJ2-6; D gene: NA; V gene: TRBV4-1; CDR3 DNA: TGCGCCAGCAGCCAAGAAGGACGAGTCTCTGGGGCCAACGTCCTGACTTTC; CDR3 protein: CASSQEGRVSGANVLTF
clone size: NA; J gene: TRBJ2-7; D gene: NA; V gene: TRBV10-3; CDR3 DNA: TGTGCCATCAGTGGGTCTGGCGGAGCCTACGAGCAGTACTTC; CDR3 protein: CAISGSGGAYEQYF
clone size: few; J gene: TRBJ2-3; D gene: NA; V gene: TRBV30; CDR3 DNA: TGTGCCTGGGGAGAAACAGATACGCAGTATTTT; CDR3 protein: CAWGETDTQYF
clone size: NA; J gene: TRBJ2-4; D gene: TRBD1; V gene: TRBV12-3/TRBV12-4; CDR3 DNA: TGTGCCAGCAGTCCTACAGGGGATACCATAGCCAAAAACATTCAGTACTTC; CDR3 protein: CASSPTGDTIAKNIQYF
clone size: many; J gene: TRBJ1-4; D gene: NA; V gene: TRBV11-2; CDR3 DNA: TGTGCCAGCAGCGCTTGGGGAACTAATGAAAAACTGTTTTTT; CDR3 protein: CASSAWGTNEKLFF
clone size: NA; J gene: TRBJ2-7; D gene: NA; V gene: TRBV7-2; CDR3 DNA: TGTGCCAGCAGCTTAGCGATCCCAAACGAGCAGTACTTC; CDR3 protein: CASSLAIPNEQYF
clone size: many; J gene: TRBJ2-1; D gene: TRBD2; V gene: TRBV27; CDR3 DNA: TGTGCCAGCAGTTTAAGGCTAGCGGTTAATGAGCAGTTCTTC; CDR3 protein: CASSLRLAVNEQFF
clone size: many; J gene: TRBJ2-7; D gene: TRBD1; V gene: TRBV27; CDR3 DNA: TGTGCCAGCAGCCCGGGGCGGGACAGGGGCTCCTACGAGCAGTACTTC; CDR3 protein: CASSPGRDRGSYEQYF
clone size: NA; J gene: TRBJ1-4; D gene: NA; V gene: TRBV27; CDR3 DNA: TGTGCCAGCAGATACTTGGGGCAGGGTATTAATGAAAAACTGTTTTTT; CDR3 protein: CASRYLGQGINEKLFF
clone size: NA; J gene: TRBJ1-2; D gene: NA; V gene: TRBV2; CDR3 DNA: TGTGCCAGAAAAGCGACAGATGACTATGGCTACACCTTC; CDR3 protein: CARKATDDYGYTF
clone size: many; J gene: TRBJ1-1; D gene: NA; V gene: TRBV30; CDR3 DNA: TGTGCCTGGAGTATGGCAGAGAGGGGCACTGAAGCTTTCTTT; CDR3 protein: CAWSMAERGTEAFF
clone size: few; J gene: TRBJ2-3; D gene: TRBD2; V gene: TRBV7-3; CDR3 DNA: TGTGCCAGCAGCTTAACCGCGACTAGCGGGAGTGCTGCAGATACGCAGTATTTT; CDR3 protein: CASSLTATSGSAADTQYF
clone size: many; J gene: TRBJ1-2; D gene: NA; V gene: TRBV5-1; CDR3 DNA: TGCGCCAGCAGCGCCGGCGGTGGAGGACGCTATGGCTACACCTTC; CDR3 protein: CASSAGGGGRYGYTF
clone size: few; J gene: TRBJ2-5; D gene: NA; V gene: TRBV18; CDR3 DNA: TGTGCCAGCTCACCCCCGGGGAGGCCAGATGAAGAGACCCAGTACTTC; CDR3 protein: CASSPPGRPDEETQYF
clone size: many; J gene: TRBJ2-5; D gene: TRBD2; V gene: TRBV11-2; CDR3 DNA: TGTGCCAGCAGTTTGACTAGCGGGAGAGGTGAGACCCAGTACTTC; CDR3 protein: CASSLTSGRGETQYF
clone size: few; J gene: TRBJ2-7; D gene: TRBD2; V gene: TRBV27; CDR3 DNA: TGTGCCACCTCCTTAGCGGGAGCCCCCCACGAGCAGTACTTC; CDR3 protein: CATSLAGAPHEQYF
clone size: few; J gene: TRBJ2-7; D gene: NA; V gene: TRBV28; CDR3 DNA: TGTGCCAGCAGCCCTGGGATCCACTACGAGCAGTACTTC; CDR3 protein: CASSPGIHYEQYF
clone size: NA; J gene: TRBJ2-3; D gene: NA; V gene: TRBV29-1; CDR3 DNA: TGCAGCGTTGCGCTCGGGGGGCTCAGAAATACGCAGTATTTT; CDR3 protein: CSVALGGLRNTQYF
clone size: few; J gene: TRBJ2-1; D gene: TRBD2; V gene: TRBV5-1; CDR3 DNA: TGCGCCAGCAGGGGACTAGCGGGTTTCTCCTACAATGAGCAGTTCTTC; CDR3 protein: CASRGLAGFSYNEQFF
clone size: many; J gene: TRBJ2-1; D gene: TRBD2; V gene: TRBV13; CDR3 DNA: TGTGCCAACAGCGAAACTAGCGGGAGTCCCAATGAGCAGTTCTTC; CDR3 protein: CANSETSGSPNEQFF
clone size: many; J gene: TRBJ1-1; D gene: NA; V gene: TRBV29-1; CDR3 DNA: TGCAGCGTTGAGGGGCGTGCAGTTGGGACGAATGAAGCTTTCTTT; CDR3 protein: CSVEGRAVGTNEAFF
clone size: many; J gene: TRBJ1-1; D gene: NA; V gene: TRBV6-1; CDR3 DNA: TGTGCCAGCAGCACCCGCCGGGGTGGCTATGAAGCTTTCTTT; CDR3 protein: CASSTRRGGYEAFF
clone size: NA; J gene: TRBJ1-5; D gene: NA; V gene: TRBV9; CDR3 DNA: TGTGCCAGCAGCGACAGGCCTAATCAGCCCCAGCATTTT; CDR3 protein: CASSDRPNQPQHF